This entry lists 21 T cell receptor beta chains sequenced from one sample in a study of graft-versus-host responses after intestinal transplantation. Time point given: postoperative day 105 after intestinal transplantation (dayNNNN = postoperative day). Graft tissue was processed to release intraepithelial and lamina propria lymphocytes. The table came from immunoSEQ multiplex PCR; TCRdb's copy has only in-frame clones and leaves some out. The table shows 4,000 to 4,500 clones, with over 75% occurring only once. Source: ileum tissue, taken 105 days after intestinal transplantation. The receptor set was obtained from a human patient who received an intestinal transplant, so some T cells may come from the graft donor.

This clone was counted once. V and J are TRBV5-1 and TRBJ1-1; TRBD1 agrees at 7 bases. Germline V gene data show CDR1 as SGHRS and CDR2 as YFSETQ. This CDR3 has 14 residues. Trimming removed 4 bases from V and 0 bases from J; junction bases left unmatched: 3. This chain's CDR3 is CASSLTGMNTEAFF. In DNA form, the CDR3 reads TGCGCCAGCAGCCTGACAGGGATGAACACTGAAGCTTTCTTT.

This clone was observed once. The V call is TRBV5-1, the J call TRBJ2-1, with 9 positions matching TRBD2. CDR3 size: 13 residues. J was trimmed by 4 bases and V by 7 bases; bases with no gene match: 3. Germline values: CDR1 SGHRS, CDR2 YFSETQ. CDR3 DNA: TGCGCCAGCTCTAGCGGGACTTACAATGAGCAGTTCTTC. Translating gives CASSSGTYNEQFF.

Here the CDR3 DNA reads TGTGCCAGCAGTCCCAATACAGGGCTCTCTGGGGCCAACGTCCTGACTTTC. Translating it yields CASSPNTGLSGANVLTF. The chain couples TRBV25-1 to TRBJ2-6; maybe TRBD1 (6 bases). The germline gives CDR1 MGHDK, CDR2 SYGVNS. CDR3 length equals 17 residues. Trimming took 5 bases from V and 0 from J, leaving 14 bases between them.

The chain links TRBV7-2 to TRBJ2-7; the D gene is possibly TRBD2 (6 bases). Germline V lookup: CDR1 SGHTA, CDR2 FQGNSA. This CDR3 comprises 12 residues. Trimming removed 3 bases from V and 3 bases from J, with 6 bases in between. The CDR3 DNA is TGTGCCAGCAGCTTGACTAGCTACGAGCAGTACTTC. Its translation: CASSLTSYEQYF.

This sequence joins TRBV6-4 and TRBJ2-2; D is unclear. This CDR3 has 13 amino acids. Per the germline V gene, CDR1 is MRHNA and CDR2 is SNTAGT. Trimming shortened V by 2 bases and J by 3 bases, and 4 bases separated the two germline ends. This chain's CDR3 is CASSDRDTGELFF. CDR3 in DNA: TGTGCCAGCAGTGACAGGGACACCGGGGAGCTGTTTTTT.

The rearrangement uses TRBV6-1 and TRBJ2-4; 10 nucleotides agree with TRBD2. Germline CDR1 MNHNS, CDR2 SASEGT. This CDR3 is built from 20 residues. V lost 3 bases, J lost 0 bases, and 14 bases stayed unmatched. The CDR3 sequence is CASSDTLAGDLRRAKNIQYF. The DNA of the CDR3 is TGTGCCAGCAGTGACACCCTAGCGGGAGACCTAAGGAGAGCCAAAAACATTCAGTACTTC.

The chain is built from TRBV29-1 and TRBJ2-7; 7 nucleotides align to TRBD2. V dropped 4 bases and J dropped 2; count of bases not matched to a gene: 5. The CDR3 spans 13 residues. Germline lookup yields CDR1 SQVTM and CDR2 ANQGSEA. In nucleotides, the CDR3 is TGCAGCGTTGGGGGAGGGACTACCTACGAGCAGTACTTC. It specifies CSVGGGTTYEQYF.

The table lists this clone with a few counts. The V and J genes are TRBV2 and TRBJ2-3, with 13 bases fitting TRBD2. Looked up from germline, CDR1 is SNHLY and CDR2 is FYNNEI. The V gene end was trimmed by 4 bases and the J gene end by 3 bases; junction bases not matched to a gene: 1. The CDR3 sequence is 15 residues long. The CDR3 here is CASSGTSGGTDTQYF. The CDR3 coding sequence is TGTGCCAGCAGTGGGACTAGCGGGGGAACAGATACGCAGTATTTT.

This clone was seen a single time. This rearrangement joins TRBV6-5 to TRBJ2-7; 14 nucleotides agree with TRBD2. The CDR3 loop spans 14 amino acids. V was pared by 2 bases and J by 6 bases, with 0 bases of the junction left unmatched. The germline CDR1 and CDR2 sequences are MNHEY and SVGAGI. The CDR3: CASSYGTSGSEQYF. The CDR3 DNA reads as TGTGCCAGCAGTTACGGGACTAGCGGGAGCGAGCAGTACTTC.

The rearrangement uses TRBV4-1 and TRBJ2-7, with 10 bases identical to TRBD1. The junction had 0 bases not matched to a gene; V was cut back by 4 bases and J by 0 bases. CDR1 and CDR2 from the germline V gene are MGHRA and YSYEKL. The CDR3 loop spans 14 amino acids. The DNA for the CDR3 is TGCGCCAGCAGCCGGACAGGGGGCTCCTACGAGCAGTACTTC. Translation gives CASSRTGGSYEQYF.

By share of the sample, this clone is large. The gene calls are TRBV6-4 and TRBJ2-2; D may be TRBD2 (6 bases). Trimming shortened V by 6 bases and J by 0 bases, and 14 bases separated the two germline ends. The CDR3 length is 16 residues. From germline, CDR1 is MRHNA and CDR2 SNTAGT. CDR3 DNA: TGTGCCAGCAGCCTTCAAGCGGGTACGAACACCGGGGAGCTGTTTTTT. Its translation is CASSLQAGTNTGELFF.

The rearrangement joins TRBV23-1 to TRBJ2-6, with 8 bases lining up with TRBD1. TRBV23-1 is marked as an open reading frame, function uncertain. This CDR3 comprises 17 residues. With 0 bases clipped from V and 3 bases from J, the junction kept 4 bases outside the gene matches. The CDR3 loop reads CASSQSRRGLGANVLTF. Written as DNA, the CDR3 is TGCGCCAGCAGTCAATCACGCAGGGGGCTTGGGGCCAACGTCCTGACTTTC.

V and J are TRBV2 and TRBJ2-3, with 8 bases aligning to TRBD1. The CDR3 contains 13 residues. The ends lost 10 bases at V and 1 base at J; junction bases unmatched: 4. Germline CDR1 SNHLY, CDR2 FYNNEI. CDR3 coding DNA: TGTGCCATGCCGGGACAGGGCACAGATACGCAGTATTTT. It encodes CAMPGQGTDTQYF.

This sequence joins TRBV10-2 and TRBJ2-5; D may be TRBD2 (6 bases). Trimming shortened V by 3 bases and J by 4 bases, and 9 bases separated the two germline ends. Germline-derived CDR1 and CDR2 are WSHSY and SAAADI. This CDR3 has 13 residues. The CDR3 sequence is CASSDRRGETQYF. The CDR3 DNA reads TGCGCCAGCAGTGACAGGAGGGGAGAGACCCAGTACTTC.

V gene TRBV30 combines with J gene TRBJ1-3, with D perhaps matching TRBD1 (6 bases). V was pared by 3 bases and J by 2 bases, with 11 bases between. From germline, CDR1 is GTSNPN and CDR2 SVGIG (reference sequence). The CDR3 runs 14 residues. Written as DNA, the CDR3 is TGTGCCTGGAGAGAGACAGGAACTGGAAACACCATATATTTT. This encodes CAWRETGTGNTIYF. The entire variable domain, with the rest obtained from reference TRBV30 and TRBJ1-3, is as follows: SQTIHQWPATLVQPVGSPLSLECTVEGTSNPNLYWYRQAAGRGLQLLFYSVGIGQISSEVPQNLSASRPQDRQFILSSKKLLLSDSGFYLCAWRETGTGNTIYFGEGSWLTVV.

The rearrangement joins TRBV5-1 to TRBJ2-7; TRBD2 agrees at 8 bases. The CDR3 contains 12 residues. V shed 7 bases and J 5 bases; nucleotides not matched to a gene: 5. Looked up from germline, CDR1 is SGHRS and CDR2 is YFSETQ. CDR3 nucleotides: TGCGCCAGCGAGAGCGGGAGCGACGAGCAGTACTTC. This encodes CASESGSDEQYF.

The chain is built from TRBV9 and TRBJ2-3, with D perhaps matching TRBD1 (5 bases). Trimming pared 0 bases from V and 5 bases from J, leaving 22 bases between. The germline V gene has CDR1 SGDLS and CDR2 YYNGEE. The CDR3 is made up of 18 amino acids. The CDR3 region is CASSVGIYLARVKDTQYF. The CDR3 coding sequence is TGTGCCAGCAGCGTAGGCATTTATCTGGCCAGGGTAAAAGATACGCAGTATTTT.

The genes are TRBV7-9 and TRBJ2-3, with D unresolved. This CDR3 spans 16 amino acids. In germline, CDR1 is SEHNR, CDR2 FQNEAQ (reference sequence). The V and J ends lost 1 base and 3 bases respectively, with 14 bases between them. In nucleotides, the CDR3 is TGTGCCAGCAGCTTAGATGCGTCCCAACCGACAGATACGCAGTATTTT. It yields the protein CASSLDASQPTDTQYF.

This rearrangement joins TRBV27 to TRBJ2-1, with 11 bases lining up with TRBD2. This CDR3 region has 14 residues. V lost 2 bases, J lost 6 bases, and 0 bases stayed unmatched. Germline CDR1 is MNHEY and CDR2 is SMNVEV (reference sequence). Here the CDR3 reads CASSLTSGGNEQFF. For the CDR3, the DNA is TGTGCCAGCAGTTTAACTAGCGGGGGCAATGAGCAGTTCTTC.

A single count supports this clone. V and J are TRBV5-1 and TRBJ2-7; D possibly corresponds to TRBD1 (6 bases). Trimming shortened V by 0 bases and J by 0 bases, and 16 bases separated the two germline ends. The V gene's germline CDR1 is SGHRS and CDR2 YFSETQ. CDR3 size: 17 residues. CDR3: CASSLVSFGRGSYEQYF. As DNA, the CDR3 is TGCGCCAGCAGCTTGGTCTCGTTCGGCAGGGGCTCCTACGAGCAGTACTTC.

This clone was seen a few times. The chain recombines TRBV29-1 with TRBJ2-2, with 15 bases that match TRBD2. Germline trimming cut 6 bases from V and 3 bases from J; bases unmatched to any gene: 5. Germline V gene sequence: CDR1 SQVTM, CDR2 ANQGSEA. The CDR3 sequence is 16 residues long. The CDR3: CSVGLAGGMYTGELFF. As DNA, the CDR3 is TGCAGCGTGGGACTAGCGGGGGGCATGTACACCGGGGAGCTGTTTTTT.